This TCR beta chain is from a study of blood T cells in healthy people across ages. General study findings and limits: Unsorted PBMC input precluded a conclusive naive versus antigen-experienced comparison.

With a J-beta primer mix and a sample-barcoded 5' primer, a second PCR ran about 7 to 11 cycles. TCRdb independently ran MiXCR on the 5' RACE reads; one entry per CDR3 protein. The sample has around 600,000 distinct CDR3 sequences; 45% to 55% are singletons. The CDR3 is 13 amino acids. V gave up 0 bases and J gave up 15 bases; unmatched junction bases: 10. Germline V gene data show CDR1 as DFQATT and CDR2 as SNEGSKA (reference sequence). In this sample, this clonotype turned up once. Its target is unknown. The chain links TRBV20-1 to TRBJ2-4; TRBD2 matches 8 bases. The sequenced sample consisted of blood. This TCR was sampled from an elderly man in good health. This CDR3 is CSAREGGAGALYF. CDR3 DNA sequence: TGCAGTGCTAGAGAGGGAGGAGCGGGGGCCTTGTACTTC.